This entry features one T cell receptor beta chain sequence. The antigen remains undetermined. This sample was included in a study of shared clonotypes between healthy human individuals. Study outcomes and limitations: Naive subsets usually exceeded memory subsets in estimated richness. Roughly 4.6% of naive CD4 clonotypes were common to a few donors. When compared with the clonotypes that were shared by all four sorted-subset donors, the non-shared clonotypes turned out to have lower generation probabilities. At large depth, rarefaction still showed sorted-subset sequencing to be incomplete.

Libraries were prepared by immunoSEQ multiplex PCR; TCRdb keeps only in-frame clonotypes and omits some of them. The sample lists approximately 2,000,000 clones, about 90% seen once, with 0.37% in the top ten. This receptor was obtained from a man between 18 and 29 years old in good health. Some clones in this sample may be carry-over from other donors' samples. The sequencing sample was made of naive CD4+ T cells from PBMCs. Subset reported: CD45RA+ positively selected.

This chain's CDR3 is CATGTEPYEQYF. In DNA, the CDR3 is TGTGCCACGGGGACAGAGCCCTACGAGCAGTACTTC. The chain links TRBV10-3 to TRBJ2-7; TRBD1 aligns across 7 bases. V lost 10 bases to trimming and J lost 2 bases; unmatched junction nucleotides: 5. The germline gives CDR1 ENHRY, CDR2 SYGVKD. The CDR3 loop spans 12 amino acids.